Below are 16 T cell receptor beta chains sequenced from a single sample in a study of early T cells in non-severe SARS-CoV-2 infection (dated by TCRdb to the early 2020s). Libraries were built with 5' RACE. Sequencing relied on a NextSeq 500. TCRdb itself trimmed the public reads at Q25 with fastp, ran MiXCR and retained productive beta chains. All rows with the same CDR3 protein become a single entry with the most common DNA and genes. This sample comprises around 50,000 distinct CDR3 sequences, around 12% of them detected only once. The top ten constitute 3.5% to 4.5% of the sample. The material sequenced was whole blood. The source is an adult who was a healthcare worker with PCR-confirmed SARS-CoV-2 infection or an uninfected control (not recorded which).

The chain joins TRBV7-6 to TRBJ2-7, with unresolved D. Germline V lookup: CDR1 SGHVS, CDR2 FNYEAQ. CDR3 size: 13 residues. The V end was cut by 0 bases, the J end by 7 bases, with 10 bases between. Here the CDR3 DNA reads TGTGCCAGCAGCTTAGCGGCCCTCGGGGAGCAGTACTTC. This encodes CASSLAALGEQYF.

This clonotype was counted a few times. CDR3 protein: CASSYPGTYEQYF. The DNA for the CDR3 is TGTGCCAGCAGTTACCCCGGGACCTACGAGCAGTACTTC. The gene calls are TRBV6-5 and TRBJ2-7, with D possibly matching TRBD2 (5 bases). Germline CDR1 is MNHEY and CDR2 is SVGAGI. With 2 bases removed from V and 2 bases from J, the gap between germline ends came to 7 bases. The CDR3 is 13 amino acids.

V gene TRBV30 combines with J gene TRBJ1-5; no clear D. Germline CDR1 is GTSNPN and CDR2 is SVGIG (reference sequence). This CDR3 has 13 amino acids. V dropped 3 bases and J dropped 5 bases, with 11 bases sitting between them. The CDR3 sequence is CAWSQANHQPQHF. The CDR3 DNA reads as TGTGCCTGGAGCCAGGCAAATCATCAGCCCCAGCATTTT.

The chain carries TRBV11-2 and TRBJ1-2, with 9 nucleotides matching TRBD1. The CDR3 covers 15 residues. CDR1 and CDR2 (germline): SGHAT, FQNNGV. J was trimmed by 9 bases and V by 5 bases; bases with no gene match: 13. CDR3 sequence reads: CASSPGRTGAASYTF. The CDR3 DNA reads as TGTGCCAGCAGCCCCGGAAGGACAGGGGCAGCGAGCTACACCTTC.

This clonotype was observed many times. The chain couples TRBV7-3 to TRBJ2-7; 7 nucleotides agree with TRBD2. The CDR3 is made up of 15 amino acids. V shed 4 bases and J 2 bases; nucleotides not matched to a gene: 8. Germline CDR1 and CDR2: SGHTA and FQGTGA. This CDR3 reads CASSSASGPTYEQYF. The CDR3 DNA sequence: TGTGCCAGCAGCTCGGCTAGCGGCCCAACCTACGAGCAGTACTTC.

The sample holds many counts of this clonotype. The V gene is TRBV11-2, the J gene TRBJ2-3; 9 nucleotides match TRBD2. The CDR3 runs to 15 residues. The V gene's germline CDR1 is SGHAT and CDR2 FQNNGV. With 3 bases clipped from V and 0 bases from J, the junction kept 1 base outside the gene matches. The CDR3 DNA is TGTGCCAGCAGCTTTCTAGCGGGGAGCACAGATACGCAGTATTTT. It encodes CASSFLAGSTDTQYF.

The genes are TRBV28 and TRBJ2-5; D call uncertain. The CDR3 has 12 residues. Germline V CDR1 and CDR2: MDHEN, SYDVKM. The V and J ends lost 3 bases and 5 bases respectively, with 7 bases between them. CDR3 in DNA: TGTGCCAGCAGTTTTGCAGCGGAGACCCAGTACTTC. Residues: CASSFAAETQYF.

The table lists this clonotype with many counts. The chain has TRBV28 and TRBJ2-7, with a possible D match to TRBD1 (5 bases). In germline, CDR1 is MDHEN, CDR2 SYDVKM. The CDR3 covers 15 residues. Trimming pared 5 bases from V and 0 bases from J, leaving 14 bases between. CDR3 nucleotide sequence: TGTGCCAGCAGTGGAGCATATACAGGCTCCTACGAGCAGTACTTC. Translation gives CASSGAYTGSYEQYF.

J is TRBJ2-7 and V is TRBV29-1, with D possibly matching TRBD1 (5 bases). Per germline, CDR1 SQVTM and CDR2 ANQGSEA. The V and J ends lost 1 base and 4 bases respectively, with 14 bases between them. The CDR3 is 14 residues long. CDR3 coding DNA: TGCAGCGTTGAAGTTCCAGGGTTGAGTTACGAGCAGTACTTC. Encoded protein: CSVEVPGLSYEQYF.

The V and J genes are TRBV20-1 and TRBJ1-5; TRBD1 might be the D (6 bases). Germline lookup yields CDR1 DFQATT and CDR2 SNEGSKA (reference sequence). This CDR3 contains 16 residues. V lost 1 base to trimming and J lost 2 bases, with 15 bases between them. CDR3 nucleotides: TGCAGTGCTAGAGTTCGGGGGGGCGCGGGCAATCAGCCCCAGCATTTT. Its translation: CSARVRGGAGNQPQHF.

This clonotype has ten or more counts. J is TRBJ2-7 and V is TRBV2; D not resolved. There are 12 residues in the CDR3. CDR1 is SNHLY and CDR2 is FYNNEI in the germline V gene. V gave up 8 bases and J gave up 6 bases, with 14 bases separating them. The DNA of the CDR3 is TGTGCCAGCTCGTTCGGTATGGGCGAGCAGTACTTC. This encodes CASSFGMGEQYF. Together with reference TRBV2 and TRBJ2-7, the CDR3 gives the full variable domain: EPEVTQTPSHQVTQMGQEVILRCVPISNHLYFYWYRQILGQKVEFLVSFYNNEISEKSEIFDDQFSVERPDGSNFTLKIRSTKLEDSAMYFCASSFGMGEQYFGPGTRLTVT.

This clonotype was counted at least ten times. The J gene is TRBJ2-2, the V gene TRBV27, with D tentatively TRBD1 (6 bases). The V gene's germline CDR1 is MNHEY and CDR2 SMNVEV (reference sequence). The CDR3 runs to 13 residues. The ends were cut back, 7 bases at V and 3 bases at J, with 9 bases in the middle. The CDR3: CASTQGYTGELFF. The DNA of the CDR3 is TGTGCCAGCACCCAGGGGTACACCGGGGAGCTGTTTTTT.

This clonotype was observed many times. The genes are TRBV28 and TRBJ1-5; 9 bases are shared with TRBD1. V was clipped by 5 bases and J by 7 bases; unmatched bases: 6. Germline CDR1 MDHEN, CDR2 SYDVKM. The CDR3 sequence is 14 residues long. The CDR3: CASSLHRGHQPQHF. CDR3 bases: TGTGCCAGCAGTCTCCACAGGGGGCACCAGCCCCAGCATTTT.

The sample holds a few counts of this clonotype. This chain links TRBV2 with TRBJ2-7; D may be TRBD2 (5 bases). There are 13 residues in the CDR3. Trimming cost V 0 bases and J 2 bases, with 5 bases left between them. Germline values: CDR1 SNHLY, CDR2 FYNNEI. Here the CDR3 DNA reads TGTGCCAGCAGTGAAGCGCGGGCCTACGAGCAGTACTTC. Its protein is CASSEARAYEQYF.

This clonotype turned up a few times. The chain joins TRBV20-1 to TRBJ2-7, with TRBD2 identical over 10 bases. Germline V gene data show CDR1 as DFQATT and CDR2 as SNEGSKA (reference sequence). The CDR3 is 14 residues long. After removal of 4 bases from V and 3 bases from J, the junction contained 6 bases not matched to a gene. The CDR3 DNA is TGCAGTGCTACCTTACTAGCGGGATTCTACGAGCAGTACTTC. Translating gives CSATLLAGFYEQYF.

This clonotype was seen a few times. The V gene is TRBV30, the J gene TRBJ2-3; a possible D gene is TRBD1 (5 bases). This CDR3 spans 15 amino acids. CDR1 is GTSNPN, CDR2 SVGIG, per germline (reference sequence). V was clipped by 0 bases and J by 2 bases, with 12 bases between them. This CDR3 reads CAWSVGADITDTQYF. The CDR3 DNA is TGTGCCTGGAGTGTAGGGGCAGATATCACAGATACGCAGTATTTT.